Presented here are 30 T cell receptor beta chains from one specimen sequenced in a study of siplizumab effects on memory and regulatory T cells. Method: immunoSEQ multiplex PCR; TCRdb's copy keeps in-frame clones and lacks some. The repertoire holds fewer than 60,000 clones, with approximately 93% as singletons. The specimen sequenced was CD8+ T cells sorted from blood. The receptors derive from a human donor in good health.

The chain has TRBV28 and TRBJ2-4; tentative D call: TRBD2 (6 bases). The CDR3 sequence is 15 residues long. Germline CDR1 MDHEN, CDR2 SYDVKM. Trimming pared 2 bases from V and 8 bases from J, leaving 16 bases between. For the CDR3, the DNA is TGTGCCAGCAGTTTAATGGGGAGGAGCGTGGACATTCAGTACTTC. As protein: CASSLMGRSVDIQYF. Filled out from reference TRBV28 and TRBJ2-4, the complete variable domain reads DVKVTQSSRYLVKRTGEKVFLECVQDMDHENMFWYRQDPGLGLRLIYFSYDVKMKEKGDIPEGYSVSREKKERFSLILESASTNQTSMYLCASSLMGRSVDIQYFGAGTRLSVL.

This rearrangement joins TRBV27 to TRBJ1-1, with TRBD1 as a possible D gene (5 bases). V gave up 7 bases and J gave up 8 bases, with 20 bases separating them. CDR3 length equals 14 residues. Germline CDR1 MNHEY, CDR2 SMNVEV (reference sequence). This CDR3 is CASKVLGQGLEAFF. CDR3 DNA: TGTGCCAGCAAAGTATTAGGGCAGGGACTCGAAGCTTTCTTT.

The chain links TRBV11-2 to TRBJ2-7; 11 nucleotides match TRBD2. Germline CDR1 and CDR2: SGHAT and FQNNGV. The CDR3 totals 14 residues. Unmatched junction bases numbered 3, after V lost 5 bases and J lost 3 bases. CDR3 coding DNA: TGTGCCAGCAGCATCACTAGCGGGAGCTACGAGCAGTACTTC. Translated: CASSITSGSYEQYF. The full variable domain, completed using reference TRBV11-2 and TRBJ2-7, is EAGVAQSPRYKIIEKRQSVAFWCNPISGHATLYWYQQILGQGPKLLIQFQNNGVVDDSQLPKDRFSAERLKGVDSTLKIQPAKLEDSAVYLCASSITSGSYEQYFGPGTRLTVT.

V usage is TRBV14 and J usage is TRBJ2-5, with TRBD1 matching over 9 bases. CDR1 and CDR2 (germline): SGHDN, FVKESK. The CDR3 runs to 15 residues. V lost 4 bases and J lost 5; bases outside the gene matches: 8. CDR3 amino acids: CASSLTQGARETQYF. Written as DNA, the CDR3 is TGTGCCAGCAGCCTCACACAGGGGGCTCGGGAGACCCAGTACTTC.

J is TRBJ2-7 and V is TRBV19; D is possibly TRBD2 (6 bases). The CDR3 is 15 amino acids. Deletions cut 3 bases from V and 3 bases from J, with 15 bases between. Germline loops: CDR1 LNHDA, CDR2 SQIVND (reference sequence). Here the CDR3 reads CASSIGWGTFYEQYF. CDR3 bases: TGTGCCAGTAGTATCGGGTGGGGGACTTTCTACGAGCAGTACTTC. The full variable domain, in which reference TRBV19 and TRBJ2-7 provide the parts outside the CDR3, is DGGITQSPKYLFRKEGQNVTLSCEQNLNHDAMYWYRQDPGQGLRLIYYSQIVNDFQKGDIAEGYSVSREKKESFPLTVTSAQKNPTAFYLCASSIGWGTFYEQYFGPGTRLTVT.

This chain joins TRBV28 and TRBJ1-1, with a weak D call TRBD1 (5 bases). Trimming shortened V by 6 bases and J by 0 bases, and 11 bases separated the two germline ends. The CDR3 spans 14 residues. In germline, CDR1 is MDHEN, CDR2 SYDVKM. The CDR3 reads CASSYGAVNTEAFF. The CDR3 region has the DNA TGTGCCAGCAGCTACGGGGCGGTGAACACTGAAGCTTTCTTT.

The rearrangement joins TRBV14 to TRBJ2-4, with a tentative D call TRBD2 (5 bases). V was trimmed by 3 bases and J by 2 bases, leaving 11 bases between them. This CDR3 has 15 residues. CDR1 SGHDN and CDR2 FVKESK come from the germline V gene. The CDR3 sequence is CASSQRAGPKNIQYF. The DNA of the CDR3 is TGTGCCAGCAGCCAGAGGGCAGGACCCAAAAACATTCAGTACTTC.

CDR3 sequence: CASSREGNSYNEQFF. The DNA of the CDR3 is TGTGCCAGCAGCCGAGAGGGAAACTCCTACAATGAGCAGTTCTTC. The chain carries TRBV7-3 and TRBJ2-1, with a weak D call TRBD2 (5 bases). Germline V CDR1 and CDR2: SGHTA, FQGTGA. Trimming took off 5 bases at V and 0 bases at J, with 11 bases between the two ends. The CDR3 totals 15 residues.

This clone was seen only a few times. The junction departs from germline at one end; a sequencing error may be responsible. V and J are TRBV28 and TRBJ1-5, with no clear D. The CDR3 length is 13 residues. CDR1 is MDHEN and CDR2 is SYDVKM in the germline V gene. The DNA of the CDR3 is TGTGCAAGCAGTTTGGAGTTCGCTCAGCCCCAGCATTTT. Its translation is CASSLEFAQPQHF. The variable domain in full, with the rest retrieved from reference TRBV28 and TRBJ1-5, is DVKVTQSSRYLVKRTGEKVFLECVQDMDHENMFWYRQDPGLGLRLIYFSYDVKMKEKGDIPEGYSVSREKKERFSLILESASTNQTSMYLCASSLEFAQPQHFGDGTRLSIL.

This chain links TRBV27 with TRBJ2-1, with D perhaps matching TRBD2 (6 bases). Trimming shortened V by 7 bases and J by 3 bases, and 13 bases separated the two germline ends. The CDR3 length is 14 residues. Germline V gives CDR1 MNHEY, CDR2 SMNVEV (reference sequence). In nucleotides, the CDR3 is TGTGCCAGCAATGGTGCGGGGTTCTACAATGAGCAGTTCTTC. Translated, it gives CASNGAGFYNEQFF.

The chain links TRBV27 to TRBJ1-1, with D hard to call. V was clipped by 3 bases and J by 5 bases, with 16 bases between them. The CDR3 sequence is 15 residues long. Germline CDR1 and CDR2: MNHEY and SMNVEV (reference sequence). In nucleotides, the CDR3 is TGTGCCAGCAGTTTGGTTTCTTTGGGGAAGACTGAAGCTTTCTTT. It is translated as CASSLVSLGKTEAFF.

The genes are TRBV29-1 and TRBJ2-7, with TRBD2 as a possible D gene (6 bases). Germline loops: CDR1 SQVTM, CDR2 ANQGSEA. There are 15 residues in the CDR3. V lost 3 bases and J 1 base, leaving 16 bases between the germline ends. The CDR3: CSVDTWAGTSYEQYF. CDR3 sequence (DNA): TGCAGCGTTGATACCTGGGCAGGGACTTCCTACGAGCAGTACTTC.

The chain combines TRBV30 with TRBJ2-1; D gene ambiguous. Trimming shortened V by 3 bases and J by 5 bases, and 5 bases separated the two germline ends. Germline loops: CDR1 GTSNPN, CDR2 SVGIG (reference sequence). CDR3 length equals 11 residues. The CDR3 DNA reads as TGTGCCTGGAGCGAACACAATGAGCAGTTCTTC. This codes for CAWSEHNEQFF. The entire variable domain, with the rest obtained from reference TRBV30 and TRBJ2-1, is as follows: SQTIHQWPATLVQPVGSPLSLECTVEGTSNPNLYWYRQAAGRGLQLLFYSVGIGQISSEVPQNLSASRPQDRQFILSSKKLLLSDSGFYLCAWSEHNEQFFGPGTRLTVL.

This chain links TRBV28 with TRBJ1-5; no clear D. Trimming removed 5 bases from V and 2 bases from J, with 28 bases in between. The CDR3 length is 20 residues. CDR1 is MDHEN, CDR2 SYDVKM, per germline. The DNA for the CDR3 is TGTGCCAGCAGTCCGCCGGTCCAAAGGTCCGGAAGATGGGGCAATCAGCCCCAGCATTTT. Translating it yields CASSPPVQRSGRWGNQPQHF.

The rearrangement links TRBV6-4 to TRBJ2-1; a possible D gene is TRBD2 (5 bases). V shed 3 bases and J shed 10 bases, with 16 bases lying between them. The length of the CDR3 is 14 residues. Germline V CDR1 and CDR2: MRHNA, SNTAGT. As DNA, the CDR3 is TGTGCCAGCAGTGAGGGCCTGGAGTCGGGGGAGCAGTTCTTC. Translation: CASSEGLESGEQFF.

The chain employs TRBV29-1 and TRBJ1-1; D ambiguous. The CDR3 loop spans 10 amino acids. Trimming removed 6 bases from V and 10 bases from J, with 12 bases in between. Germline-derived CDR1 and CDR2 are SQVTM and ANQGSEA. CDR3 bases: TGCAGCGTCGTCGGGAGTCGAGCTTTCTTT. It codes for CSVVGSRAFF.

This clone has more than one count but fewer than ten. The V gene is TRBV11-2, the J gene TRBJ2-7; no clear D gene. Trimming took off 3 bases at V and 5 bases at J, with 8 bases between the two ends. Germline CDR1 is SGHAT and CDR2 is FQNNGV. The CDR3 contains 12 residues. Here the CDR3 DNA reads TGTGCCAGCAGCTTCAAGGGTGACGAGCAGTACTTC. It translates to CASSFKGDEQYF.

The chain employs TRBV5-5 and TRBJ1-1; TRBD1 might be the D (6 bases). The CDR3 is 15 amino acids. With 3 bases removed from V and 5 bases from J, the gap between germline ends came to 17 bases. Germline V gene data show CDR1 as SGHKS and CDR2 as YYEKEE (reference sequence). This CDR3 reads CASSSLNRAWTEAFF. DNA of the CDR3: TGTGCCAGCAGCTCCCTTAACAGGGCCTGGACTGAAGCTTTCTTT.

This sequence joins TRBV27 and TRBJ2-7, with 8 nucleotides matching TRBD2. The CDR3 sequence is 16 residues long. Germline V gives CDR1 MNHEY, CDR2 SMNVEV (reference sequence). J was trimmed by 4 bases and V by 8 bases; bases with no gene match: 16. CDR3 nucleotides: TGTGCCAGCGGAACTTGGAGCGGGAGTGCCCTGTACGAGCAGTACTTC. Protein product: CASGTWSGSALYEQYF.

Only one count was recorded for this clone. This sequence joins TRBV9 and TRBJ2-7, with D possibly being TRBD1 or TRBD2 (5 bases each). From germline, CDR1 is SGDLS and CDR2 YYNGEE. V lost 4 bases, J lost 6 bases, and 14 bases lay in between. The CDR3 covers 13 residues. The CDR3 sequence: CASSPGTDSEQYF. In DNA form, the CDR3 reads TGTGCCAGCAGCCCAGGGACGGACTCCGAGCAGTACTTC.

This clone was detected only once. This sequence joins TRBV7-9 and TRBJ2-1; 10 bases fit TRBD2. The CDR3 covers 17 residues. CDR1 is SEHNR and CDR2 is FQNEAQ in the germline V gene (reference sequence). J was trimmed by 10 bases and V by 4 bases; bases with no gene match: 16. DNA of the CDR3: TGTGCCAGCAGCTCGGCCCATAGCGGGAGGAAAGATGAAGAGCAGTTCTTC. The encoded protein is CASSSAHSGRKDEEQFF. Together with reference TRBV7-9 and TRBJ2-1, the CDR3 gives the full variable domain: DTGVSQNPRHKITKRGQNVTFRCDPISEHNRLYWYRQTLGQGPEFLTYFQNEAQLEKSRLLSDRFSAERPKGSFSTLEIQRTEQGDSAMYLCASSSAHSGRKDEEQFFGPGTRLTVL.

The V and J genes are TRBV19 and TRBJ2-7; the match to TRBD1 covers 8 bases. The CDR3 length is 13 residues. Looked up from germline, CDR1 is LNHDA and CDR2 is SQIVND (reference sequence). The CDR3 bases are TGTGCTACTCGAGGGGACAGGAATTACGAGCAGTACTTC. This sequence encodes CATRGDRNYEQYF.

The chain employs TRBV28 and TRBJ2-2, with D perhaps matching TRBD2 (5 bases). Trimming removed 10 bases at V and 3 bases at J, with 18 bases between. Looked up from germline, CDR1 is MDHEN and CDR2 is SYDVKM. CDR3 length: 15 residues. CDR3: CATTHYGIYTGELFF. The DNA for the CDR3 is TGTGCCACCACCCATTACGGGATATACACCGGGGAGCTGTTTTTT. The variable domain in full, completed from reference TRBV28 and TRBJ2-2, reads DVKVTQSSRYLVKRTGEKVFLECVQDMDHENMFWYRQDPGLGLRLIYFSYDVKMKEKGDIPEGYSVSREKKERFSLILESASTNQTSMYLCATTHYGIYTGELFFGEGSRLTVL.

V and J are TRBV4-1 and TRBJ2-3; maybe TRBD2 (5 bases). The germline V gene encodes CDR1 MGHRA and CDR2 YSYEKL. The CDR3 contains 15 residues. Trimming removed 6 bases at V and 1 base at J, with 14 bases between. Written as DNA, the CDR3 is TGCGCCAGCAGGGATCTCGGGAAGGGCACAGATACGCAGTATTTT. Amino acids: CASRDLGKGTDTQYF.

The chain uses TRBV5-8 and TRBJ2-3, with 9 bases lining up with TRBD2. The CDR3 consists of 15 residues. J gave up 3 bases and V 6 bases, and 8 bases lay outside the gene matches. The germline V gene encodes CDR1 SGHTS and CDR2 YDEGEE. As DNA, the CDR3 is TGTGCCAGCATCACTAGCGGGCTAGGAACAGATACGCAGTATTTT. It yields the protein CASITSGLGTDTQYF.

The chain couples TRBV18 to TRBJ2-1, with TRBD2 matching over 10 bases. V lost 0 bases to trimming and J lost 6 bases; unmatched junction nucleotides: 14. This CDR3 region has 19 residues. Germline V gene data show CDR1 as KGHSH and CDR2 as LQKENI. The CDR3 protein is CASSPPIAGGAGGTNEQFF. CDR3 DNA: TGTGCCAGCTCACCACCTATCGCGGGAGGAGCGGGAGGGACCAATGAGCAGTTCTTC.

The chain uses TRBV4-1 and TRBJ1-6; D is unresolved. This CDR3 region has 15 residues. Trimming stripped 4 bases from V and 0 bases from J, with 7 bases between. CDR1 is MGHRA and CDR2 is YSYEKL in the germline V gene. This CDR3 reads CASSPESSYNSPLHF. In nucleotides, the CDR3 is TGCGCCAGCAGCCCGGAGAGCTCCTATAATTCACCCCTCCACTTT.

This chain connects TRBV28 to TRBJ2-3, with 8 bases that match TRBD2. Germline V lookup: CDR1 MDHEN, CDR2 SYDVKM. Trimming at V came to 5 bases and at J to 5 bases, leaving 21 bases not matched to a gene. The CDR3 extends over 19 amino acids. The CDR3 DNA sequence: TGTGCCAGCAGTACCCCGGCCCCCCGGATGGCGGGAGGAGGAGATACGCAGTATTTT. Protein sequence: CASSTPAPRMAGGGDTQYF.

CDR3 nucleotide sequence: TGTGCCAGCAGTAACCTACAGGGTATTGGTGGAAACACCATATATTTT. Its protein product is CASSNLQGIGGNTIYF. The V gene is TRBV27, the J gene TRBJ1-3; tentatively, D is TRBD1 (6 bases). The CDR3 has 16 amino acids. Germline-derived CDR1 and CDR2 are MNHEY and SMNVEV (reference sequence). V lost 5 bases, J lost 3 bases, and 17 bases lay in between.

This chain joins TRBV7-9 and TRBJ1-3; D ambiguous. The CDR3 consists of 13 residues. Germline lookup yields CDR1 SEHNR and CDR2 FQNEAQ (reference sequence). The V end was cut by 1 base, the J end by 5 bases, with 6 bases between. The CDR3 sequence: CASSLGNRNTIYF. The CDR3 DNA follows: TGTGCCAGCAGCTTAGGGAACCGAAACACCATATATTTT.